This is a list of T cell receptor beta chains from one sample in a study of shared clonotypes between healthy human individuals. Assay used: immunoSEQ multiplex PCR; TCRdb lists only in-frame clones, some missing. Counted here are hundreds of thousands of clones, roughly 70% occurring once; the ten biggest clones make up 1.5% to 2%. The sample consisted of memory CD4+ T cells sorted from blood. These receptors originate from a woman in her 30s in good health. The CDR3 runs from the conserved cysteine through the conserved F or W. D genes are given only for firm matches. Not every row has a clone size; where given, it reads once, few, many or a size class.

CASSLSWQNTYEQYF	TGTGCCAGCAGTTTATCATGGCAGAATACCTACGAGCAGTACTTC	TRBJ2-7	NA	15	TRBV27	NA
CASSQDRRRVGETQYF	TGTGCCAGCAGCCAAGATCGGCGCAGGGTGGGAGAGACCCAGTACTTC	TRBJ2-5	few	16	TRBV4-2	NA
CASSIGQGGLSGANVLTF	TGTGCCAGCAGCATCGGACAGGGGGGACTCTCTGGGGCCAACGTCCTGACTTTC	TRBJ2-6	NA	18	TRBV7-9	TRBD1
CASSLGYIAGSSYNEQFF	TGTGCCAGCAGCTTAGGGTACATAGCGGGAAGCTCCTACAATGAGCAGTTCTTC	TRBJ2-1	few	18	TRBV7-9	TRBD2
CSASGTGELFF	TGCAGTGCTAGCGGAACCGGGGAGCTGTTTTTT	TRBJ2-2	NA	11	TRBV20-1	NA
CASSLGGAFYNEQFF	TGTGCCAGCAGCTTAGGTGGGGCCTTCTACAATGAGCAGTTCTTC	TRBJ2-1	NA	15	TRBV7-2	NA
CASSLSGGGYTEAFF	TGTGCCAGCAGTTTATCTGGGGGGGGATACACTGAAGCTTTCTTT	TRBJ1-1	NA	15	TRBV28	NA
CASSVRPDSSYNEQFF	TGTGCCAGCAGCGTCCGCCCGGATAGCTCCTACAATGAGCAGTTCTTC	TRBJ2-1	NA	16	TRBV5-8	NA
CASIRQVPGELFF	TGTGCCAGCATCCGACAGGTCCCCGGGGAGCTGTTTTTT	TRBJ2-2	NA	13	TRBV28	NA
CASSPTRAGGYNEQLF	TGTGCCAGCTCACCGACTAGAGCGGGAGGATACAATGAGCAGCTCTTC	TRBJ2-1	NA	16	TRBV18	TRBD2
CASSLVERPTIYF	TGTGCCAGCAGCTTAGTGGAGCGTCCCACCATATATTTT	TRBJ1-3	few	13	TRBV11-2	NA
CASSALQGLNQPQHF	TGTGCCAGCAGCGCCCTGCAGGGGCTAAATCAGCCCCAGCATTTT	TRBJ1-5	many	15	TRBV6-6	NA
CASSLQGREGYTF	TGTGCCAGCAGCTTGCAGGGCAGGGAAGGCTACACCTTC	TRBJ1-2	NA	13	TRBV5-4	NA
CASSYSGTGPQLEQYF	TGTGCCAGCAGTTACTCCGGGACAGGGCCTCAACTCGAGCAGTACTTC	TRBJ2-7	NA	16	TRBV6-5	TRBD1
CASSFERGQPQHF	TGCGCCAGCAGTTTCGAGCGGGGGCAGCCCCAGCATTTT	TRBJ1-5	NA	13	TRBV5-1	NA
CASSRRQGEAFF	TGTGCCAGCAGTCGAAGACAGGGTGAAGCTTTCTTT	TRBJ1-1	NA	12	TRBV27	TRBD1
CASRADPGSQPQHF	TGTGCCAGCAGGGCGGACCCAGGAAGTCAGCCCCAGCATTTT	TRBJ1-5	once	14	TRBV2	NA
CSVVTSGRRGTYNEQFF	TGCAGCGTTGTGACTAGCGGGAGAAGGGGTACCTACAATGAGCAGTTCTTC	TRBJ2-1	few	17	TRBV29-1	TRBD2
CASSPPETSGKQQYF	TGTGCCAGCAGTCCCCCCGAGACTAGCGGGAAACAACAGTACTTC	TRBJ2-7	NA	15	TRBV28	TRBD2
CASVREYYEQFF	TGTGCCAGCGTGCGGGAGTACTATGAGCAGTTCTTC	TRBJ2-1	NA	12	TRBV7-9	TRBD2
CSAPYTDTQYF	TGCAGTGCTCCTTACACAGATACGCAGTATTTT	TRBJ2-3	NA	11	TRBV20-1	NA
CASSPRTGYNEQFF	TGTGCCAGCAGCCCCCGGACAGGGTACAATGAGCAGTTCTTC	TRBJ2-1	NA	14	TRBV7-9	TRBD1
CASSQPNTEAFF	TGTGCCAGCTCACAACCAAATACTGAAGCTTTCTTT	TRBJ1-1	NA	12	TRBV18	NA
CASSLGWRAAGDTGELFF	TGTGCCAGCAGTTTAGGATGGAGGGCCGCGGGGGACACCGGGGAGCTGTTTTTT	TRBJ2-2	NA	18	TRBV27	TRBD2
CATSARQGGTEAFF	TGTGCCACCAGCGCGCGACAGGGGGGCACTGAAGCTTTCTTT	TRBJ1-1	NA	14	TRBV15	TRBD1
CASSLQGATNEKLFF	TGTGCCAGCAGCTTGCAGGGAGCAACTAATGAAAAACTGTTTTTT	TRBJ1-4	NA	15	TRBV5-4	NA
CASSPETGMNTEAFF	TGTGCCAGCAGTCCTGAAACAGGGATGAACACTGAAGCTTTCTTT	TRBJ1-1	NA	15	TRBV6-1	NA
CASGGQGAGAGYGYTF	TGCGCCAGCGGGGGACAGGGGGCGGGGGCGGGCTATGGCTACACCTTC	TRBJ1-2	NA	16	TRBV4-1	TRBD1
CASSLGSQGRGEKLFF	TGCGCCAGCAGCTTGGGTTCGCAGGGCCGTGGGGAAAAACTGTTTTTT	TRBJ1-4	NA	16	TRBV5-1	NA
CSVDSGQAQETQYF	TGCAGCGTTGACTCCGGACAGGCCCAAGAGACCCAGTACTTC	TRBJ2-5	few	14	TRBV29-1	TRBD1
CASSFGPSAAFF	TGCGCCAGCAGCTTTGGGCCGTCTGCAGCTTTCTTT	TRBJ1-1	NA	12	TRBV5-1	NA